A single sample is the source of the 27 T cell receptor beta chains below, sequenced in a study of T cell changes during pregnancy in multiple sclerosis. Libraries were prepared by immunoSEQ multiplex PCR; TCRdb keeps only in-frame clonotypes and omits some of them. Here the sample spans approximately 90,000 clones, just under 95% being singletons. This specimen was peripheral blood, taken in the third trimester of pregnancy. Receptors originate from a female donor with multiple sclerosis, enrolled in a pregnancy study.

The chain couples TRBV2 to TRBJ2-1; tentative D call: TRBD2 (6 bases). CDR1 is SNHLY and CDR2 is FYNNEI in the germline V gene. This CDR3 has 14 amino acids. Trimming pared 5 bases from V and 8 bases from J, leaving 16 bases between. CDR3 DNA sequence: TGTGCCAGCAGTCCCGAGCTAGCGATATATGAGCAGTTCTTC. Translated: CASSPELAIYEQFF.

This chain uses TRBV6-1 with TRBJ1-2, with D possibly matching TRBD1 (5 bases). The V end lost 7 bases, the J end lost 8 bases, and 20 bases lay between the germline ends. This CDR3 contains 14 residues. Germline CDR1 MNHNS, CDR2 SASEGT. CDR3 sequence: CASTRRLATGGYTF. Written as DNA, the CDR3 is TGTGCCAGCACCCGACGATTGGCAACAGGAGGCTACACCTTC.

J is TRBJ2-3 and V is TRBV5-4, with 8 positions matching TRBD2. J gave up 0 bases and V 7 bases, and 1 base lay outside the gene matches. The CDR3 extends over 13 amino acids. Germline V gene lookup returns CDR1 SGHNT and CDR2 YYREEE (reference sequence). The CDR3 sequence is CASREGSTDTQYF. In DNA form, the CDR3 reads TGTGCCAGCCGGGAGGGGAGCACAGATACGCAGTATTTT.

The chain employs TRBV2 and TRBJ2-5, with D tentatively TRBD1 (7 bases). V was trimmed by 6 bases and J by 2 bases, leaving 13 bases between them. The length of the CDR3 is 14 residues. Germline V gene lookup returns CDR1 SNHLY and CDR2 FYNNEI. The DNA of the CDR3 is TGTGCCAGCAGGACAGGGACTTATCAAGAGACCCAGTACTTC. Its protein is CASRTGTYQETQYF.

The V gene is TRBV5-4, the J gene TRBJ2-7; no clear D gene. V was clipped by 1 base and J by 2 bases, with 10 bases between them. CDR1 is SGHNT, CDR2 YYREEE, per germline (reference sequence). The CDR3 sequence is 14 residues long. CDR3 nucleotides: TGTGCCAGCAGCTTGTGGGCGCCAACCTACGAGCAGTACTTC. Residues: CASSLWAPTYEQYF. The full variable domain, completed using reference TRBV5-4 and TRBJ2-7, is ETGVTQSPTHLIKTRGQQVTLRCSSQSGHNTVSWYQQALGQGPQFIFQYYREEENGRGNFPPRFSGLQFPNYSSELNVNALELDDSALYLCASSLWAPTYEQYFGPGTRLTVT.

CDR3 in amino acids: CASSLAGIVADTQYF. CDR3 DNA: TGTGCCAGCAGTCTAGCGGGAATAGTCGCAGATACGCAGTATTTT. V and J are TRBV27 and TRBJ2-3; the match to TRBD2 covers 9 bases. This CDR3 region has 15 residues. Germline V gene data show CDR1 as MNHEY and CDR2 as SMNVEV (reference sequence). The J segment lost 4 bases and the V segment lost 5 bases, leaving 7 bases of the junction unmatched.

This chain connects TRBV2 to TRBJ1-1; a weak D match, TRBD1 (6 bases). CDR1 is SNHLY, CDR2 FYNNEI, per germline. This CDR3 comprises 13 residues. V was shortened by 8 bases and J by 7 bases, with 17 bases between the two germline ends. The CDR3 nucleotides are TGTGCCAGCGGGTTCTACAGGGCCGGTGAAGCTTTCTTT. It encodes CASGFYRAGEAFF.

The chain recombines TRBV25-1 with TRBJ2-1; a possible D gene is TRBD2 (5 bases). The CDR3 runs 16 residues. The germline V gene encodes CDR1 MGHDK and CDR2 SYGVNS. Trimming left V 1 base short and J 6 bases short, with 16 bases between. In DNA form, the CDR3 reads TGTGCCAGCAGTGAATCAAGGCTAGCCGGAGGCAATGAGCAGTTCTTC. Its translation is CASSESRLAGGNEQFF.

V usage is TRBV30 and J usage is TRBJ2-7; D perhaps matches TRBD1 (7 bases). Per germline, CDR1 GTSNPN and CDR2 SVGIG (reference sequence). V was pared by 5 bases and J by 7 bases, with 24 bases between. The CDR3 contains 15 residues. Here the CDR3 reads CAWGEHQGEAKEQYF. DNA for the CDR3: TGTGCCTGGGGCGAGCATCAGGGGGAGGCTAAGGAGCAGTACTTC.

V gene TRBV5-5 combines with J gene TRBJ2-1, with D perhaps matching TRBD2 (5 bases). This CDR3 is 14 amino acids long. Trimming removed 4 bases at V and 0 bases at J, with 8 bases between. Germline values: CDR1 SGHKS, CDR2 YYEKEE (reference sequence). The CDR3 nucleotides read TGTGCCAGCAGCCTAGCCAGCTCCTACAATGAGCAGTTCTTC. Translation: CASSLASSYNEQFF.

As DNA, the CDR3 is TGTGCCAGTAGTACTAGGACAGGGGGCAATCAGCCCCAGCATTTT. Protein: CASSTRTGGNQPQHF. J is TRBJ1-5 and V is TRBV19, with 9 bases matching TRBD1. Germline-derived CDR1 and CDR2 are LNHDA and SQIVND (reference sequence). Losses at the gene ends were 4 bases for V and 2 bases for J; bases not matched to a gene: 3. The length of the CDR3 is 15 residues.

This clone showed up just once. The chain couples TRBV4-2 to TRBJ2-5; D might be TRBD1 (5 bases). V lost 0 bases, J lost 8 bases, and 16 bases lay in between. The CDR3 contains 15 residues. From germline, CDR1 is LGHNA and CDR2 YNFKEQ. This chain's CDR3 is CASSQETDPRETQYF. The CDR3 coding sequence is TGTGCCAGCAGCCAAGAGACAGATCCAAGAGAAACCCAGTACTTC.

The V call is TRBV27, the J call TRBJ2-3; 9 nucleotides agree with TRBD1. This CDR3 has 14 amino acids. The germline V gene has CDR1 MNHEY and CDR2 SMNVEV (reference sequence). The ends lost 6 bases at V and 3 bases at J; junction bases unmatched: 4. The CDR3 DNA reads as TGTGCCAGCAGACCGGGACAGGGAACAGATACGCAGTATTTT. Translation: CASRPGQGTDTQYF.

The chain joins TRBV13 to TRBJ2-7; D remains unclear. Germline values: CDR1 PRHDT, CDR2 FYEKMQ (reference sequence). V was pared by 5 bases and J by 5 bases, with 25 bases between. The CDR3 contains 17 residues. The CDR3 is CASSQSFLVTESNEQYF. DNA of the CDR3: TGTGCCAGCAGCCAGAGCTTCCTAGTCACTGAAAGTAACGAGCAGTACTTC. Full variable domain (rest looked up from reference TRBV13 and TRBJ2-7): AAGVIQSPRHLIKEKRETATLKCYPIPRHDTVYWYQQGPGQDPQFLISFYEKMQSDKGSIPDRFSAQQFSDYHSELNMSSLELGDSALYFCASSQSFLVTESNEQYFGPGTRLTVT.

The CDR3 reads CASSPSGNTGELFF. CDR3 nucleotides: TGTGCCAGCAGTCCTAGCGGGAACACCGGGGAGCTGTTTTTT. The rearrangement uses TRBV6-1 and TRBJ2-2; 7 nucleotides line up with TRBD2. The CDR3 runs 14 residues. CDR1 is MNHNS, CDR2 SASEGT, per germline. The ends lost 5 bases at V and 1 base at J; junction bases unmatched: 1.

This chain joins TRBV7-6 and TRBJ2-1, with D possibly matching TRBD2 (6 bases). This CDR3 spans 13 amino acids. V lost 5 bases, J lost 9 bases, and 14 bases lay in between. The germline V gene has CDR1 SGHVS and CDR2 FNYEAQ. For the CDR3, the DNA is TGTGCCAGCAGCCCAACCACCGGGGGTGAGCAGTTCTTC. The encoded protein is CASSPTTGGEQFF. Drawing the rest from reference TRBV7-6 and TRBJ2-1, the complete variable domain is GAGVSQSPRYKVTKRGQDVALRCDPISGHVSLYWYRQALGQGPEFLTYFNYEAQQDKSGLPNDRFSAERPEGSISTLTIQRTEQRDSAMYRCASSPTTGGEQFFGPGTRLTVL.

The table lists this clone with a count of one. The chain's CDR3 is CASSDAGGPGDTQYF. CDR3 bases: TGTGCCAGCAGTGACGCGGGAGGGCCGGGAGATACGCAGTATTTT. This sequence joins TRBV6-4 and TRBJ2-3; TRBD2 agrees at 9 bases. Germline-derived CDR1 and CDR2 are MRHNA and SNTAGT. The CDR3 totals 15 residues. The V segment lost 2 bases and the J segment 5 bases; nucleotides outside the gene matches: 5.

The J gene is TRBJ1-1, the V gene TRBV14, with unresolved D. This CDR3 contains 16 residues. V gave up 2 bases and J gave up 3 bases, with 16 bases separating them. The germline V gene has CDR1 SGHDN and CDR2 FVKESK. The chain's CDR3 is CASSQPRKQGDTEAFF. The CDR3 DNA is TGTGCCAGCAGCCAACCTAGAAAGCAAGGAGACACTGAAGCTTTCTTT. The full variable domain, rest sourced from reference TRBV14 and TRBJ1-1, is EAGVTQFPSHSVIEKGQTVTLRCDPISGHDNLYWYRRVMGKEIKFLLHFVKESKQDESGMPNNRFLAERTGGTYSTLKVQPAELEDSGVYFCASSQPRKQGDTEAFFGQGTRLTVV.

This chain joins TRBV18 and TRBJ2-1; 14 bases map to TRBD2. Germline V gene sequence: CDR1 KGHSH, CDR2 LQKENI. The CDR3 consists of 14 residues. The V and J ends lost 3 bases and 12 bases, in that order; junction bases with no gene match: 4. CDR3 nucleotide sequence: TGTGCCAGCTCACCGGGACTAGCGGGAGAATGGCAGTTCTTC. Amino acid sequence: CASSPGLAGEWQFF.

The rearrangement joins TRBV7-9 to TRBJ2-7; D not certain. This CDR3 is built from 12 residues. Trimming took off 5 bases at V and 2 bases at J, with 7 bases between the two ends. The germline CDR1 and CDR2 sequences are SEHNR and FQNEAQ (reference sequence). The CDR3 is CASSPSAYEQYF. CDR3 nucleotides: TGTGCCAGCAGCCCCTCCGCCTACGAGCAGTACTTC.

V usage is TRBV4-2 and J usage is TRBJ2-7; 11 bases line up with TRBD2. CDR1 is LGHNA, CDR2 YNFKEQ, per germline. V lost 5 bases, J lost 2 bases, and 8 bases stayed unmatched. The CDR3 extends over 16 amino acids. The CDR3 loop reads CASSASGTSGPYEQYF. Written as DNA, the CDR3 is TGTGCCAGCAGCGCCTCCGGGACTAGCGGTCCCTACGAGCAGTACTTC.

This clone has a handful of counts. CDR3 loop: CASSPTPGDGEQFF. The CDR3 DNA follows: TGTGCCAGCAGCCCAACACCTGGAGATGGTGAGCAGTTCTTC. The rearrangement joins TRBV9 to TRBJ2-1, with D unresolved. The germline CDR1 and CDR2 sequences are SGDLS and YYNGEE. This CDR3 comprises 14 residues. V was clipped by 4 bases and J by 9 bases, with 17 bases between them.

The V gene is TRBV28, the J gene TRBJ1-5; 10 nucleotides agree with TRBD1. Germline V CDR1 and CDR2: MDHEN, SYDVKM. Trimming took 6 bases from V and 5 from J; bases not matched to a gene: 10. The CDR3 consists of 16 residues. The CDR3 bases are TGTGCCAGCAGCCCACATCGGACAGGGGGGCATCAGCCCCAGCATTTT. It is translated as CASSPHRTGGHQPQHF.

The rearrangement uses TRBV25-1 and TRBJ1-1, with 7 bases lining up with TRBD1. With 5 bases clipped from V and 0 bases from J, the junction kept 6 bases outside the gene matches. This CDR3 contains 15 residues. Germline CDR1 MGHDK, CDR2 SYGVNS. The CDR3 region is CASSPGTAVNTEAFF. The CDR3 coding sequence is TGTGCCAGCAGTCCCGGGACAGCCGTGAACACTGAAGCTTTCTTT.

V gene TRBV27 combines with J gene TRBJ2-7; tentative D call: TRBD1 (6 bases). Germline V gene sequence: CDR1 MNHEY, CDR2 SMNVEV (reference sequence). The V end lost 5 bases, the J end lost 2 bases, and 19 bases lay between the germline ends. The CDR3 is 16 residues long. The CDR3 here is CASSTPGVGPTYEQYF. The CDR3 nucleotides read TGTGCCAGCAGTACTCCAGGGGTCGGGCCAACCTACGAGCAGTACTTC.

This sequence joins TRBV5-1 and TRBJ1-3; 7 bases match TRBD1. CDR1 is SGHRS and CDR2 is YFSETQ in the germline V gene. V lost 5 bases to trimming and J lost 3 bases; unmatched junction nucleotides: 5. The CDR3 is 14 amino acids. The CDR3 region has the DNA TGCGCCAGCAGTCAAGGGGGCAGTGGAAACACCATATATTTT. This encodes CASSQGGSGNTIYF. The full variable domain, in which reference TRBV5-1 and TRBJ1-3 provide the parts outside the CDR3, is KAGVTQTPRYLIKTRGQQVTLSCSPISGHRSVSWYQQTPGQGLQFLFEYFSETQRNKGNFPGRFSGRQFSNSRSEMNVSTLELGDSALYLCASSQGGSGNTIYFGEGSWLTVV.

CDR3 region: CASSEDSSYNEQFF. The CDR3 DNA reads as TGTGCCAGCAGTGAGGACAGCTCCTACAATGAGCAGTTCTTC. V usage is TRBV6-1 and J usage is TRBJ2-1; possible D gene TRBD1, 6 bases. Germline CDR1 reads MNHNS; CDR2 reads SASEGT. V lost 3 bases to trimming and J lost 0 bases, with 6 bases between them. The CDR3 length is 14 residues.